This entry lists 2 T cell receptor beta chains sequenced from one sample in a study of technical replicates of blood from a few donors. Sequencing was performed with immunoSEQ multiplex PCR; in TCRdb, only in-frame clones are kept and a portion is missing. The sample includes 60,000 to 65,000 clones, around 86% of them seen just once. The sequencing input was PBMCs. These receptors came from a human donor in good health. Some clones in this sample may be carry-over from other donors' samples.

The chain joins TRBV4-1 to TRBJ2-7, with D tentatively TRBD1 (5 bases). CDR1 MGHRA and CDR2 YSYEKL come from the germline V gene. The CDR3 is 15 residues long. Trimming left V 5 bases short and J 0 bases short, with 14 bases between. The CDR3 DNA follows: TGCGCCAGCAGCTACGACAAGGGGTCCTCCTACGAGCAGTACTTC. Translation gives CASSYDKGSSYEQYF.

This rearrangement joins TRBV6-5 to TRBJ2-7; a weak D match, TRBD1 (5 bases). With 5 bases removed from V and 5 bases from J, the gap between germline ends came to 16 bases. CDR3 size: 14 residues. The germline V gene has CDR1 MNHEY and CDR2 SVGAGI. Written as DNA, the CDR3 is TGTGCCAGCAGTCGGACACCCGGATCGGACGAGCAGTACTTC. The encoded protein is CASSRTPGSDEQYF.